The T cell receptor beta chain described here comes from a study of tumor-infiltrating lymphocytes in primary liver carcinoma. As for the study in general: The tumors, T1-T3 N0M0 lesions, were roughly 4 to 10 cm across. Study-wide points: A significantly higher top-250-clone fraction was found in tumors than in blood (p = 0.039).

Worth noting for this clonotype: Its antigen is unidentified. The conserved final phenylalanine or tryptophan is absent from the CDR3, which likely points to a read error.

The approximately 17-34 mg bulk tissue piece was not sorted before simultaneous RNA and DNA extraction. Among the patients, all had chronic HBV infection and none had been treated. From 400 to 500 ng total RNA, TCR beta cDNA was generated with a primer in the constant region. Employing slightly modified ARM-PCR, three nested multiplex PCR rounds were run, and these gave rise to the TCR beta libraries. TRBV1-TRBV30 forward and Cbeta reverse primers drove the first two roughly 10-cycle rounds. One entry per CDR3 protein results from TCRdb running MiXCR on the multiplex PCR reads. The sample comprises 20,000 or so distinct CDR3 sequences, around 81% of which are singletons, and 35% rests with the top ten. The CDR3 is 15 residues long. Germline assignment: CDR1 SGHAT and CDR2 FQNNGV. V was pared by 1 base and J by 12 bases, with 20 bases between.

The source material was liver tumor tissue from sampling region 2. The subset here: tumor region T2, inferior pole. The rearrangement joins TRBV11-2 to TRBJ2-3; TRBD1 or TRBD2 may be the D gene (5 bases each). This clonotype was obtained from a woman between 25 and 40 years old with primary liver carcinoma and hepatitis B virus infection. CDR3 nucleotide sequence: TGTGCCAGCAGCTTAGTAGCGAGAAGCACAGGTACACAGTATTTG. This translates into CASSLVARSTGTQYL.